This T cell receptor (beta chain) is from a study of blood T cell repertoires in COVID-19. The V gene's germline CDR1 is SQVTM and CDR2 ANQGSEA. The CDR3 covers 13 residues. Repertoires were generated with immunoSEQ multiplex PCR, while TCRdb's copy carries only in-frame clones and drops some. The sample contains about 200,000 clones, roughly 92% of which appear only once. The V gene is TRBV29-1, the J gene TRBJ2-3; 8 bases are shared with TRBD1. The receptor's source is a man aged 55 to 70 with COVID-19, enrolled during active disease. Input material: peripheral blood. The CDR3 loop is CSAPGGGTDTQYF. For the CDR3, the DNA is TGCAGTGCCCCAGGGGGCGGAACAGATACGCAGTATTTT.